What follows are 7 T cell receptor beta chains derived from one specimen sequenced in a study of T cell responses to AZD1222 COVID-19 vaccine. Repertoires were generated with immunoSEQ multiplex PCR, while TCRdb's copy carries only in-frame clones and drops some. The sample shows 150,000 to 200,000 clones, roughly 87% of them seen only once. Material: peripheral blood, obtained on day 0 of AZD1222 vaccination. The receptor source for this set is an adult in good health.

V is TRBV6-6 and J is TRBJ2-3, with 14 nucleotides matching TRBD2. The ends lost 5 bases at V and 4 bases at J; junction bases unmatched: 11. The length of the CDR3 is 18 residues. Germline assignment: CDR1 MNHNY and CDR2 SVGAGI (reference sequence). The CDR3 here is CASSPPLGLAGASDTQYF. DNA for the CDR3: TGTGCCAGCAGTCCTCCACTGGGACTAGCGGGAGCTTCAGATACGCAGTATTTT.

V gene TRBV6-2 or TRBV6-3 combines with J gene TRBJ2-5; 9 bases align to TRBD2. V was clipped by 2 bases and J by 5 bases; unmatched bases: 6. The CDR3 is 15 amino acids. CDR1 and CDR2 from the germline V gene are MNHEY and SVGEGT. The CDR3 region is CASSYRAGGPETQYF. Written as DNA, the CDR3 is TGTGCCAGCAGTTACCGGGCGGGAGGGCCGGAGACCCAGTACTTC.

The chain uses TRBV6-5 and TRBJ2-1; D call uncertain. The CDR3 is 15 residues long. Trimming removed 7 bases from V and 1 base from J, with 14 bases in between. Germline V gene data show CDR1 as MNHEY and CDR2 as SVGAGI. CDR3 amino acids: CASMEYSYSYNEQFF. In DNA form, the CDR3 reads TGTGCCAGCATGGAGTACAGTTATTCCTACAATGAGCAGTTCTTC.

The chain has TRBV7-7 and TRBJ2-5; 11 bases align to TRBD2. CDR3 length equals 16 residues. V lost 2 bases to trimming and J lost 4 bases; unmatched junction nucleotides: 6. Per germline, CDR1 SSHAT and CDR2 FNYEAQ (reference sequence). This CDR3 is CASSLLAGGQVETQYF. CDR3 in DNA: TGTGCCAGCAGCTTATTAGCGGGAGGGCAGGTAGAGACCCAGTACTTC.

The chain combines TRBV5-6 with TRBJ2-7; maybe TRBD1 (5 bases). CDR3 size: 15 residues. The V end lost 4 bases, the J end lost 2 bases, and 16 bases lay between the germline ends. Germline lookup yields CDR1 SGHDT and CDR2 YYEEEE. The CDR3 DNA reads TGTGCCAGCAGCCCAGACCCCGGCAGGGCCTACGAGCAGTACTTC. It yields the protein CASSPDPGRAYEQYF.

In its sample, this clone was seen a few times. The chain recombines TRBV24-1 with TRBJ2-1, with 9 positions matching TRBD2. The V and J ends lost 4 bases and 9 bases, in that order; junction bases with no gene match: 9. The CDR3 is 15 residues long. Germline values: CDR1 KGHDR, CDR2 SFDVKD. CDR3 sequence reads: CATSEASGKVGEQFF. The CDR3, as DNA: TGTGCCACCAGTGAGGCTAGCGGGAAGGTCGGTGAGCAGTTCTTC.

The chain recombines TRBV5-5 with TRBJ2-6; TRBD2 matches at 10 bases. Germline trimming cut 4 bases from V and 0 bases from J; bases unmatched to any gene: 4. The germline gives CDR1 SGHKS, CDR2 YYEKEE (reference sequence). This CDR3 has 17 amino acids. CDR3 bases: TGTGCCAGCAGCCAGGCTAGCGGGAGCTCTGGGGCCAACGTCCTGACTTTC. Protein product: CASSQASGSSGANVLTF.